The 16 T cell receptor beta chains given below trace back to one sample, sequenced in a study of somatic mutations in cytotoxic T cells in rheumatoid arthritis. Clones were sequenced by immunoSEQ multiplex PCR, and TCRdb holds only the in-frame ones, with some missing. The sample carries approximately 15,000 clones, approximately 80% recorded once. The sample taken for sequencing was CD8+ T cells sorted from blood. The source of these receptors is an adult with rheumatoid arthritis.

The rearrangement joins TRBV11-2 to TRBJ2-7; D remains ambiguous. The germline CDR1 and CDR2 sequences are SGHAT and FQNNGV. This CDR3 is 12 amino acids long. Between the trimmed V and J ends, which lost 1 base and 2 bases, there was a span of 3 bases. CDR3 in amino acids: CASSLVPYEQYF. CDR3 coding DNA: TGTGCCAGCAGCTTAGTGCCCTACGAGCAGTACTTC.

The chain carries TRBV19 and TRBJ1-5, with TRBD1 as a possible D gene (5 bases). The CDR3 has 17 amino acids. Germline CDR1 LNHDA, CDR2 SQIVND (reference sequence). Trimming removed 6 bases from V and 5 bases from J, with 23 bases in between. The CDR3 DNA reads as TGTGCCAGTAGGTTAAGCTACGGGGCCTTAGGGTATCAGCCCCAGCATTTT. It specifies CASRLSYGALGYQPQHF.

In DNA, the CDR3 is TGTGCCAGCAGCTTCGCCACCTCCTACGAGCAGTACTTC. Protein sequence: CASSFATSYEQYF. The chain is built from TRBV5-5 and TRBJ2-7; D not resolved. Trimming removed 2 bases at V and 0 bases at J, with 6 bases between. The CDR3 has 13 residues. Germline values: CDR1 SGHKS, CDR2 YYEKEE (reference sequence).

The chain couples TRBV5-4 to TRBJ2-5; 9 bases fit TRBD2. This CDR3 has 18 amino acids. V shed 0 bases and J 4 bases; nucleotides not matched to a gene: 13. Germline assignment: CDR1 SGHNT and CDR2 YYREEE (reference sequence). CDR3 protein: CASSLVASGEVFRETQYF. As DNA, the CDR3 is TGTGCCAGCAGCTTGGTTGCTAGCGGGGAGGTATTTAGAGAGACCCAGTACTTC.

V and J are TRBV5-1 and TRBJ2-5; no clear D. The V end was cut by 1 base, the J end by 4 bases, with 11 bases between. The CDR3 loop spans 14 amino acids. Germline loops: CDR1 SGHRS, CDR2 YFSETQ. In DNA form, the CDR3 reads TGCGCCAGCAGCTTGTATGCAGGTGGAGAGACCCAGTACTTC. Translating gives CASSLYAGGETQYF.

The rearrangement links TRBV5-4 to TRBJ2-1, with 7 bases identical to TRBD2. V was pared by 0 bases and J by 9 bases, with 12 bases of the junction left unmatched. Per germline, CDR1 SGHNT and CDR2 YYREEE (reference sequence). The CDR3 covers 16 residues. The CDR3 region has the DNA TGTGCCAGCAGCTTGGAAGGGTATGGGGAGGGAGGTGAGCAGTTCTTC. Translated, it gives CASSLEGYGEGGEQFF.

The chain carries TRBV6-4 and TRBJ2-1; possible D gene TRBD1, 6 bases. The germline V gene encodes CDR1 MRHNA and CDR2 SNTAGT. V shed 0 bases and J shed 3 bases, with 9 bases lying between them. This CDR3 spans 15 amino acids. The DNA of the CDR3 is TGTGCCAGCAGTGACTCAGGCAGGGGCTACAATGAGCAGTTCTTC. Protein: CASSDSGRGYNEQFF.

As DNA, the CDR3 is TGCGCCAGCAGCTCAGACAGGGCTGGGGAGCTGTTTTTT. As protein: CASSSDRAGELFF. The chain joins TRBV5-1 to TRBJ2-2; the match to TRBD1 covers 7 bases. Trimming cost V 3 bases and J 8 bases; bases outside gene matches: 4. Germline V gene data show CDR1 as SGHRS and CDR2 as YFSETQ. The CDR3 is 13 amino acids.

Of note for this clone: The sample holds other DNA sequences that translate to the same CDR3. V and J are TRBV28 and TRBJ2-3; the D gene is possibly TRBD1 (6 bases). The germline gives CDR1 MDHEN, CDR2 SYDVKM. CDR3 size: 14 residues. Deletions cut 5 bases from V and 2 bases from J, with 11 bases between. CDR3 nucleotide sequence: TGTGCCAGCAGTCCGGACAGCTTCACAGATACGCAGTATTTT. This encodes CASSPDSFTDTQYF.

The chain's CDR3 is CASSLGPGLEYF. In nucleotides, the CDR3 is TGTGCCAGCAGTTTGGGACCAGGGTTGGAGTACTTC. The chain has TRBV27 and TRBJ2-7; the D gene could be TRBD1 or TRBD2 (5 bases each). The V end was cut by 3 bases, the J end by 11 bases, with 14 bases between. Per the germline V gene, CDR1 is MNHEY and CDR2 is SMNVEV (reference sequence). This CDR3 is built from 12 residues.

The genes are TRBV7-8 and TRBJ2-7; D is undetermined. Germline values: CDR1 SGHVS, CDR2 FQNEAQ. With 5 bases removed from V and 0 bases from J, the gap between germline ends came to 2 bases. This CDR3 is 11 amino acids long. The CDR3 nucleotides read TGTGCCAGCAGCCCCTCCTACGAGCAGTACTTC. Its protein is CASSPSYEQYF.

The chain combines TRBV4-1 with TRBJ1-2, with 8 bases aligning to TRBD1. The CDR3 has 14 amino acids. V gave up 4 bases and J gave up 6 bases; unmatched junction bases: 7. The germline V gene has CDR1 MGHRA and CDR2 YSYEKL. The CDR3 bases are TGCGCCAGCAGCCCTAACCAGGGGGCGCATGGCTACACCTTC. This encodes CASSPNQGAHGYTF.

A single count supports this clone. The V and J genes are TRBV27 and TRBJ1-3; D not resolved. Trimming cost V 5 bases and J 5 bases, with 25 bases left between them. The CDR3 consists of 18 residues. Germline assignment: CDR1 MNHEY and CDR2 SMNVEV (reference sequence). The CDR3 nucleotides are TGTGCCAGCAGTCCTGCAAGGTTGGCTCCCCACCTGAGAAACACCATATATTTT. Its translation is CASSPARLAPHLRNTIYF.

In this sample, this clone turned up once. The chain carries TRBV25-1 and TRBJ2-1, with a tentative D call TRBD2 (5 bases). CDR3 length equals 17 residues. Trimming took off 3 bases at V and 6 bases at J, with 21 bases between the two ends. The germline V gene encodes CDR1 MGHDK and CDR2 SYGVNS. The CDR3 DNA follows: TGTGCCAGCAGTGATACCGAAGACTATCCATACTCCAATGAGCAGTTCTTC. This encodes CASSDTEDYPYSNEQFF.

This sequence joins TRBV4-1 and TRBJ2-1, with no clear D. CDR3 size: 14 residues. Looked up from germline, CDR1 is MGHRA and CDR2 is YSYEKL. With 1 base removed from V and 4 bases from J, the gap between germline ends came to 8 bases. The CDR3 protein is CASSQAVGYNEQFF. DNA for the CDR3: TGCGCCAGCAGCCAAGCAGTGGGTTACAATGAGCAGTTCTTC.

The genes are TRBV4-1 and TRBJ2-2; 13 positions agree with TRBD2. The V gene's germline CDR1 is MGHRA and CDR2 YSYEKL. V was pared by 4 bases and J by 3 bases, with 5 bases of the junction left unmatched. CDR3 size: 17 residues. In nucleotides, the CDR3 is TGCGCCAGCAGCCGGGCGACTAGCGGGAGGTACACCGGGGAGCTGTTTTTT. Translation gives CASSRATSGRYTGELFF.